These T cell receptor beta chains were read from a single sample in a study of shared clonotypes between healthy human individuals. Repertoires were generated with immunoSEQ multiplex PCR, while TCRdb's copy carries only in-frame clones and drops some. In the table there are 600,000 to 800,000 clones, 72% of which are singletons. Sequencing used memory CD4+ T cells sorted from blood. The receptors come from a woman aged 25 to 39 in good health. The CDR3 runs from the conserved cysteine through the conserved F or W. The order of the fields is V gene, clone size, J gene, D gene, CDR3 protein, CDR3 DNA. A D gene is named only where the DNA matches it firmly. The size field is filled for only some rows; it gives once, few, many or a size class.

V gene: TRBV18; clone size: -; J gene: TRBJ2-7; D gene: -; CDR3 protein: CASSPGTVSYEQYF; CDR3 DNA: TGTGCCAGCTCACCCGGGACGGTCTCCTACGAGCAGTACTTC
V gene: TRBV19; clone size: -; J gene: TRBJ2-3; D gene: -; CDR3 protein: CASSIDLSRGDTQYF; CDR3 DNA: TGTGCCAGTAGTATAGATCTGAGCCGTGGAGATACGCAGTATTTT
V gene: TRBV27; clone size: -; J gene: TRBJ2-2; D gene: TRBD1; CDR3 protein: CASSPDRVTGELFF; CDR3 DNA: TGTGCCAGCAGTCCGGACAGGGTCACCGGGGAGCTGTTTTTT
V gene: TRBV10-1; clone size: -; J gene: TRBJ2-2; D gene: -; CDR3 protein: CASSPNTGELFF; CDR3 DNA: TGCGCCAGCAGTCCGAACACCGGGGAGCTGTTTTTT
V gene: TRBV7-9; clone size: once; J gene: TRBJ1-1; D gene: TRBD1; CDR3 protein: CASSPGQGKTQGTEAFF; CDR3 DNA: TGTGCCAGCAGCCCCGGACAGGGTAAAACACAGGGCACTGAAGCTTTCTTT
V gene: TRBV2; clone size: -; J gene: TRBJ1-4; D gene: -; CDR3 protein: CASSYTVNEKLFF; CDR3 DNA: TGTGCCAGCAGTTATACGGTAAATGAAAAACTGTTTTTT
V gene: TRBV11-2; clone size: -; J gene: TRBJ2-2; D gene: -; CDR3 protein: CASSDDNTGELFF; CDR3 DNA: TGTGCCAGCAGCGACGATAACACCGGGGAGCTGTTTTTT
V gene: TRBV7-9; clone size: -; J gene: TRBJ1-2; D gene: -; CDR3 protein: CASSLSAGYTF; CDR3 DNA: TGTGCCAGCAGCTTAAGCGCGGGCTACACCTTC
V gene: TRBV19; clone size: -; J gene: TRBJ2-4; D gene: -; CDR3 protein: CASTPLGSAKNIQYF; CDR3 DNA: TGTGCCAGTACCCCCCTGGGCAGCGCCAAAAACATTCAGTACTTC
V gene: TRBV28; clone size: -; J gene: TRBJ1-4; D gene: -; CDR3 protein: CASSLVQATNEKLFF; CDR3 DNA: TGTGCCAGCAGTTTAGTACAGGCAACTAATGAAAAACTGTTTTTT
V gene: TRBV18; clone size: -; J gene: TRBJ1-4; D gene: -; CDR3 protein: CASSPRGLNEKLFF; CDR3 DNA: TGTGCCAGCTCACCACGGGGCCTCAATGAAAAACTGTTTTTT
V gene: TRBV29-1; clone size: few; J gene: TRBJ2-3; D gene: -; CDR3 protein: CSHHGDTQYF; CDR3 DNA: TGCAGCCACCACGGAGATACGCAGTATTTT
V gene: TRBV27; clone size: once; J gene: TRBJ2-7; D gene: TRBD2; CDR3 protein: CASSTGHGSGRGEQYF; CDR3 DNA: TGTGCCAGCAGTACCGGCCATGGTAGCGGGAGAGGCGAGCAGTACTTC
V gene: TRBV5-1; clone size: -; J gene: TRBJ1-4; D gene: -; CDR3 protein: CASSPIPAGLNEKLFF; CDR3 DNA: TGCGCCAGCAGCCCCATACCTGCGGGGCTTAATGAAAAACTGTTTTTT
V gene: TRBV7-9; clone size: -; J gene: TRBJ2-2; D gene: TRBD2; CDR3 protein: CASSSWTSGRGGELFF; CDR3 DNA: TGTGCCAGCAGCTCCTGGACTAGCGGGAGGGGCGGGGAGCTGTTTTTT
V gene: TRBV30; clone size: -; J gene: TRBJ2-1; D gene: -; CDR3 protein: CAWRVNGVVGGTTYNEQFF; CDR3 DNA: TGTGCCTGGAGGGTAAATGGGGTAGTGGGAGGGACAACCTACAATGAGCAGTTCTTC
V gene: TRBV11-2; clone size: -; J gene: TRBJ2-7; D gene: TRBD1; CDR3 protein: CASSSRDRISYEQYF; CDR3 DNA: TGTGCCAGCAGCTCTAGGGACAGGATCTCCTACGAGCAGTACTTC
V gene: TRBV28; clone size: -; J gene: TRBJ1-3; D gene: -; CDR3 protein: CASRSQARELSGNTIYF; CDR3 DNA: TGTGCCAGCAGATCCCAGGCGCGGGAATTGAGTGGAAACACCATATATTTT
V gene: TRBV5-6; clone size: -; J gene: TRBJ1-3; D gene: -; CDR3 protein: CASSRLLSGNTIYF; CDR3 DNA: TGTGCCAGCAGCCGACTGCTCTCTGGAAACACCATATATTTT
V gene: TRBV5-1; clone size: -; J gene: TRBJ2-4; D gene: -; CDR3 protein: CASSLKEAKNIQYF; CDR3 DNA: TGCGCCAGCAGCTTGAAGGAGGCCAAAAACATTCAGTACTTC
V gene: TRBV4-2; clone size: few; J gene: TRBJ1-3; D gene: -; CDR3 protein: CASSQRVTEGSSGNTIYF; CDR3 DNA: TGTGCCAGCAGCCAGAGGGTGACAGAAGGGTCCTCTGGAAACACCATATATTTT
V gene: TRBV27; clone size: -; J gene: TRBJ2-3; D gene: TRBD2; CDR3 protein: CASRTSGSPDTQYF; CDR3 DNA: TGTGCCAGCAGGACTAGCGGGAGCCCAGATACGCAGTATTTT
V gene: TRBV11-3; clone size: few; J gene: TRBJ2-2; D gene: TRBD2; CDR3 protein: CASSARTSGGELFF; CDR3 DNA: TGTGCCAGCAGCGCGCGGACTAGCGGGGGGGAGCTGTTTTTT
V gene: TRBV28; clone size: -; J gene: TRBJ2-5; D gene: TRBD1; CDR3 protein: CASSYTGTGQTQYF; CDR3 DNA: TGTGCCAGCAGTTACACCGGGACAGGGCAGACCCAGTACTTC
V gene: TRBV25-1; clone size: -; J gene: TRBJ2-1; D gene: TRBD2; CDR3 protein: CASSESQRGNYNEQFF; CDR3 DNA: TGTGCCAGCAGTGAATCTCAGCGGGGGAACTACAATGAGCAGTTCTTC
V gene: TRBV5-1; clone size: -; J gene: TRBJ2-7; D gene: -; CDR3 protein: CASSQGAESGYEQYF; CDR3 DNA: TGCGCCAGCAGCCAAGGGGCCGAGAGTGGGTACGAGCAGTACTTC
V gene: TRBV28; clone size: -; J gene: TRBJ2-1; D gene: TRBD2; CDR3 protein: CASSLVAGGYNEQFF; CDR3 DNA: TGTGCCAGCAGTTTAGTAGCGGGAGGGTATAATGAGCAGTTCTTC
V gene: TRBV2; clone size: -; J gene: TRBJ1-5; D gene: -; CDR3 protein: CASSESLGQPQHF; CDR3 DNA: TGTGCCAGCAGTGAATCGTTAGGCCAGCCCCAGCATTTT
V gene: TRBV15; clone size: -; J gene: TRBJ2-5; D gene: TRBD2; CDR3 protein: CATSRVVVGGRAETQYF; CDR3 DNA: TGTGCCACCAGCAGAGTAGTCGTTGGAGGGAGGGCCGAGACCCAGTACTTC
V gene: TRBV6-5; clone size: -; J gene: TRBJ1-2; D gene: TRBD1; CDR3 protein: CASSYSRGQGRYTF; CDR3 DNA: TGTGCCAGCAGTTACTCTCGGGGACAGGGACGCTACACCTTC
V gene: TRBV2; clone size: -; J gene: TRBJ1-5; D gene: -; CDR3 protein: CASSVRRDNQPQHF; CDR3 DNA: TGTGCCAGCAGTGTTCGCAGGGATAATCAGCCCCAGCATTTT
V gene: TRBV20-1; clone size: once; J gene: TRBJ1-2; D gene: -; CDR3 protein: CSASGKGYTF; CDR3 DNA: TGCAGTGCTTCAGGTAAAGGCTACACCTTC
V gene: TRBV6-5; clone size: -; J gene: TRBJ2-5; D gene: -; CDR3 protein: CASSRAGQETQYF; CDR3 DNA: TGTGCCAGTTCCCGAGCGGGTCAAGAGACCCAGTACTTC
V gene: TRBV4-1; clone size: -; J gene: TRBJ2-4; D gene: -; CDR3 protein: CASSQDHRGALAKNIQYF; CDR3 DNA: TGCGCCAGCAGCCAAGATCATCGGGGGGCACTAGCCAAAAACATTCAGTACTTC
V gene: TRBV19; clone size: -; J gene: TRBJ2-5; D gene: -; CDR3 protein: CASRGQGPGTQYF; CDR3 DNA: TGTGCCAGTCGGGGACAAGGGCCGGGGACCCAGTACTTC
V gene: TRBV11-2; clone size: -; J gene: TRBJ2-1; D gene: TRBD2; CDR3 protein: CASSPIAGGPNEQFF; CDR3 DNA: TGTGCCAGCAGCCCCATAGCGGGAGGGCCCAATGAGCAGTTCTTC
V gene: TRBV9; clone size: -; J gene: TRBJ1-4; D gene: -; CDR3 protein: CASSATGATNEKLFF; CDR3 DNA: TGTGCCAGCAGCGCGACCGGGGCAACTAATGAAAAACTGTTTTTT
V gene: TRBV25-1; clone size: -; J gene: TRBJ2-7; D gene: -; CDR3 protein: CASSGYEQYF; CDR3 DNA: TGTGCCAGCAGTGGGTACGAGCAGTACTTC
V gene: TRBV5-1; clone size: -; J gene: TRBJ2-1; D gene: -; CDR3 protein: CASSLVVGVDNEQFF; CDR3 DNA: TGCGCCAGCAGCTTGGTTGTCGGGGTTGACAATGAGCAGTTCTTC
V gene: TRBV29-1; clone size: -; J gene: TRBJ2-1; D gene: -; CDR3 protein: CSVPLQVYNEQFF; CDR3 DNA: TGCAGCGTTCCCCTACAGGTTTACAATGAGCAGTTCTTC
V gene: TRBV5-5; clone size: -; J gene: TRBJ2-7; D gene: -; CDR3 protein: CASHRALPQSYEQYF; CDR3 DNA: TGTGCCAGCCACCGGGCCCTCCCCCAATCCTACGAGCAGTACTTC